These 28 T cell receptor beta chains share one sample of origin, sequenced in a study of T cells after posttransplantation cyclophosphamide. Only in-frame clones appear in the TCRdb table, and some are missing; sequencing was by immunoSEQ multiplex PCR. The table records about 6,500 clones, over 70% of them present only once. A marrow graft followed busulfan-fludarabine conditioning, with cyclophosphamide on days +3 and +4. Material: PBMCs, obtained approximately 1,500 days after allogeneic stem cell transplant with posttransplant cyclophosphamide. Every receptor here comes from a male patient aged 25-45 years who received an allogeneic stem cell transplant from a related donor, was CMV-positive, and had acute GVHD only. T cells may partly derive from the graft donor.

This rearrangement joins TRBV27 to TRBJ1-4; D possibly corresponds to TRBD1 (5 bases). The CDR3 covers 14 residues. V shed 6 bases and J shed 8 bases, with 16 bases lying between them. Germline CDR1 and CDR2: MNHEY and SMNVEV (reference sequence). CDR3 coding DNA: TGTGCCAGCAGCTCAGGGACGGAGGGGGAAAAACTGTTTTTT. It codes for CASSSGTEGEKLFF.

This clone is termed medium-sized (0.01 to 0.1%). CDR3 nucleotides: TGCGCCAGCAGCTTGGCTACAGGTCTTAGCTCCTACGAGCAGTACTTC. This encodes CASSLATGLSSYEQYF. The rearrangement joins TRBV5-1 to TRBJ2-7, with a possible D match to TRBD1 (5 bases). Trimming removed 0 bases at V and 0 bases at J, with 13 bases between. This CDR3 comprises 16 residues. Germline V lookup: CDR1 SGHRS, CDR2 YFSETQ.

The CDR3 is CAISAAGPNEKLFF. CDR3 in DNA: TGTGCCATCAGTGCCGCAGGGCCTAATGAAAAACTGTTTTTT. The gene calls are TRBV10-3 and TRBJ1-4; D perhaps matches TRBD1 (5 bases). CDR1 is ENHRY, CDR2 SYGVKD, per germline. The ends were cut back, 4 bases at V and 3 bases at J, with 9 bases in the middle. This CDR3 has 14 residues.

The chain is built from TRBV14 and TRBJ1-2, with TRBD1 matching over 8 bases. CDR3 length: 16 residues. The V gene end was trimmed by 5 bases and the J gene end by 7 bases; junction bases not matched to a gene: 15. Germline-derived CDR1 and CDR2 are SGHDN and FVKESK. The CDR3 is CASSWPGQDDGGGYTF. DNA of the CDR3: TGTGCCAGCAGCTGGCCGGGACAGGATGATGGTGGTGGCTACACCTTC.

This clone was seen more than once but under ten times. The rearrangement links TRBV6-6 to TRBJ2-5; no reliable D call. CDR1 and CDR2 (germline): MNHNY, SVGAGI (reference sequence). Trimming stripped 8 bases from V and 5 bases from J, with 9 bases between. This CDR3 has 11 residues. CDR3 DNA sequence: TGTGCCAGCCGGGTAGCCGAGACCCAGTACTTC. The encoded protein is CASRVAETQYF.

This chain uses TRBV11-2 with TRBJ1-2; the match to TRBD1 covers 7 bases. CDR1 is SGHAT, CDR2 FQNNGV, per germline. Losses at the gene ends were 5 bases for V and 4 bases for J; bases not matched to a gene: 10. CDR3 length: 15 residues. The CDR3 region has the DNA TGTGCCAGCAGCCCGACAGGGTCGCAAGGCTATGGCTACACCTTC. It yields the protein CASSPTGSQGYGYTF.

The chain recombines TRBV5-1 with TRBJ1-4, with TRBD1 as a possible D gene (6 bases). Germline values: CDR1 SGHRS, CDR2 YFSETQ. The V end lost 0 bases, the J end lost 3 bases, and 9 bases lay between the germline ends. This CDR3 contains 15 residues. CDR3 nucleotides: TGCGCCAGCAGCTTGGGGGGGACACCTAATGAAAAACTGTTTTTT. This sequence encodes CASSLGGTPNEKLFF.

This clone showed up just once. The rearrangement uses TRBV14 and TRBJ1-3; 7 bases map to TRBD1. Trimming removed 2 bases from V and 0 bases from J; junction bases left unmatched: 7. The CDR3 has 17 residues. The germline V gene has CDR1 SGHDN and CDR2 FVKESK. Written as DNA, the CDR3 is TGTGCCAGCAGCCAATTCGCGACAGGGATCTCTGGAAACACCATATATTTT. This sequence encodes CASSQFATGISGNTIYF.

The chain joins TRBV19 to TRBJ1-6, with a weak D call TRBD1 (6 bases). CDR3 length: 13 amino acids. Germline V gene data show CDR1 as LNHDA and CDR2 as SQIVND (reference sequence). V dropped 5 bases and J dropped 9 bases, with 11 bases sitting between them. The CDR3 nucleotides are TGTGCCAGTAGTCAGGGGCGGACTTCACCCCTCCACTTT. It is translated as CASSQGRTSPLHF.

CDR3 sequence: CASSPPGQGAGELFF. CDR3 coding DNA: TGTGCCAGCAGCCCACCGGGACAGGGGGCCGGGGAGCTGTTTTTT. The rearrangement uses TRBV9 and TRBJ2-2; 11 nucleotides match TRBD1. Trimming at V came to 4 bases and at J to 6 bases, leaving 5 bases not matched to a gene. Germline lookup yields CDR1 SGDLS and CDR2 YYNGEE. The CDR3 sequence is 15 residues long.

This clone appeared once. The chain recombines TRBV5-1 with TRBJ2-7; TRBD2 matches at 8 bases. J gave up 3 bases and V 0 bases, and 5 bases lay outside the gene matches. Germline loops: CDR1 SGHRS, CDR2 YFSETQ. The CDR3 contains 15 residues. The CDR3 protein is CASSLATGGDYEQYF. In nucleotides, the CDR3 is TGCGCCAGCAGCTTGGCCACCGGGGGGGACTACGAGCAGTACTTC.

The chain has TRBV7-3 and TRBJ2-7, with 7 bases matching TRBD2. Germline-derived CDR1 and CDR2 are SGHTA and FQGTGA. This CDR3 spans 14 amino acids. The V and J ends lost 3 bases and 4 bases, in that order; junction bases with no gene match: 6. CDR3 in DNA: TGTGCCAGCAGCTTGGGAGGGAGTAGGTACGAGCAGTACTTC. Translation gives CASSLGGSRYEQYF.

The chain uses TRBV6-1 and TRBJ1-2, with D perhaps matching TRBD1 (6 bases). V shed 7 bases and J shed 7 bases, with 22 bases lying between them. Germline assignment: CDR1 MNHNS and CDR2 SASEGT. The CDR3 extends over 15 amino acids. The CDR3 loop is CASTEGTRSLSGYTF. The CDR3, as DNA: TGTGCCAGCACCGAAGGGACAAGGTCCTTATCTGGCTACACCTTC.

This chain joins TRBV9 and TRBJ1-3; D not resolved. V shed 0 bases and J shed 0 bases, with 10 bases lying between them. Germline CDR1 reads SGDLS; CDR2 reads YYNGEE. The CDR3 length is 16 residues. CDR3 DNA: TGTGCCAGCAGCGTAGGGCTGGCATACTCTGGAAACACCATATATTTT. It encodes CASSVGLAYSGNTIYF.

The CDR3 nucleotides are TGTGCCAGCAGAGTACAGGGGTACCCCCGAGACGGGGAGCTGTTTTTT. This sequence encodes CASRVQGYPRDGELFF. This chain links TRBV11-2 with TRBJ2-2, with 7 bases matching TRBD1. J was trimmed by 7 bases and V by 6 bases; bases with no gene match: 14. Per germline, CDR1 SGHAT and CDR2 FQNNGV. The CDR3 contains 16 residues.

This clone occurred a few times. The V call is TRBV5-4, the J call TRBJ2-7; TRBD2 agrees at 11 bases. J lost 0 bases, V lost 4 bases, and 3 bases had no gene match. CDR3 size: 15 residues. The germline CDR1 and CDR2 sequences are SGHNT and YYREEE (reference sequence). The CDR3 DNA follows: TGTGCCAGCAGCGGGGGACTAGCGGACTCCTACGAGCAGTACTTC. Translated: CASSGGLADSYEQYF.

J is TRBJ1-1 and V is TRBV7-9; D unclear. The ends were cut back, 3 bases at V and 0 bases at J, with 8 bases in the middle. The CDR3 covers 14 residues. CDR1 is SEHNR and CDR2 is FQNEAQ in the germline V gene (reference sequence). The CDR3 reads CASSLDYLNTEAFF. The CDR3 coding sequence is TGTGCCAGCAGCTTGGACTACCTGAACACTGAAGCTTTCTTT.

The CDR3 sequence: CASSSGEGEQFF. In DNA, the CDR3 is TGTGCCAGCAGCTCCGGGGAGGGGGAGCAGTTCTTC. The chain carries TRBV28 and TRBJ2-1; 7 nucleotides align to TRBD2. Unmatched junction bases numbered 6, after V lost 6 bases and J lost 10 bases. This CDR3 is built from 12 residues. Per germline, CDR1 MDHEN and CDR2 SYDVKM.

The table lists this clone with a count of one. The chain is built from TRBV18 and TRBJ1-5, with D unresolved. The CDR3 is made up of 14 amino acids. V lost 3 bases and J 3 bases, leaving 9 bases between the germline ends. Per germline, CDR1 KGHSH and CDR2 LQKENI. This chain's CDR3 is CASSPAQNNQPQHF. In nucleotides, the CDR3 is TGTGCCAGCTCACCGGCACAGAACAATCAGCCCCAGCATTTT.

The chain employs TRBV6-1 and TRBJ2-3, with 16 bases identical to TRBD2. CDR1 is MNHNS, CDR2 SASEGT, per germline. Trimming cost V 4 bases and J 8 bases; bases outside gene matches: 9. This CDR3 comprises 17 residues. Here the CDR3 reads CASSAPGTSGGEGTQYF. The CDR3 nucleotides are TGTGCCAGCAGTGCGCCCGGGACTAGCGGGGGGGAAGGTACGCAGTATTTT.

The sample holds one count of this clone. The rearrangement links TRBV27 to TRBJ1-5; D is possibly TRBD1 (6 bases). Trimming removed 5 bases from V and 9 bases from J, with 17 bases in between. CDR3 length equals 14 residues. CDR1 MNHEY and CDR2 SMNVEV come from the germline V gene (reference sequence). DNA of the CDR3: TGTGCCAGCAGTGCCAAACAGGGCCCTGGGCCCCAGCATTTT. It codes for CASSAKQGPGPQHF.

This clone has a single count. J is TRBJ1-2 and V is TRBV2; 9 nucleotides agree with TRBD1. Germline V gene data show CDR1 as SNHLY and CDR2 as FYNNEI. V lost 4 bases to trimming and J lost 4 bases; unmatched junction nucleotides: 4. The CDR3 runs to 14 residues. The CDR3 loop is CASSAGQGTYGYTF. As DNA, the CDR3 is TGTGCCAGCAGTGCGGGACAGGGAACCTATGGCTACACCTTC. Full variable domain (outside the CDR3, taken from reference TRBV2 and TRBJ1-2): EPEVTQTPSHQVTQMGQEVILRCVPISNHLYFYWYRQILGQKVEFLVSFYNNEISEKSEIFDDQFSVERPDGSNFTLKIRSTKLEDSAMYFCASSAGQGTYGYTFGSGTRLTVV.

The chain uses TRBV15 and TRBJ2-7; no reliable D call. Germline CDR1 and CDR2: LNHNV and YYDKDF (reference sequence). V lost 5 bases, J lost 6 bases, and 17 bases lay in between. The CDR3 consists of 14 residues. The CDR3 bases are TGTGCCACCAGCCAGACCGAGCTCGGCGGCGAGCAGTACTTC. Amino acid sequence: CATSQTELGGEQYF. The full variable domain, rest sourced from reference TRBV15 and TRBJ2-7, is DAMVIQNPRYQVTQFGKPVTLSCSQTLNHNVMYWYQQKSSQAPKLLFHYYDKDFNNEADTPDNFQSRRPNTSFCFLDIRSPGLGDTAMYLCATSQTELGGEQYFGPGTRLTVT.

On this clone itself: At one of its ends the junction is not consistent with the germline gene, which may arise from a read error. V gene TRBV2 combines with J gene TRBJ2-3, with D perhaps matching TRBD2 (6 bases). This CDR3 contains 14 residues. Germline V gives CDR1 SNHLY, CDR2 FYNNEI. CDR3 DNA: TGTGCCAGCAGGGCGGGGACTCGCACATATACGCAGTATTTT. It translates to CASRAGTRTYTQYF.

This chain connects TRBV14 to TRBJ2-3; no definite D call. Germline-derived CDR1 and CDR2 are SGHDN and FVKESK. The CDR3 runs to 14 residues. Trimming pared 1 base from V and 5 bases from J, leaving 10 bases between. CDR3 DNA sequence: TGTGCCAGCAGCCAAGGGAACCGGAGAGATACGCAGTATTTT. Its translation is CASSQGNRRDTQYF.

This clone was picked up a small number of times. CDR3 sequence (DNA): TGTGCCAGTAGACGTGGAGGACAGGGGGTCCAGCCCCAGCATTTT. Translation: CASRRGGQGVQPQHF. The chain links TRBV19 to TRBJ1-5; TRBD1 agrees at 10 bases. Germline CDR1 and CDR2: LNHDA and SQIVND (reference sequence). Losses at the gene ends were 6 bases for V and 7 bases for J; bases not matched to a gene: 9. This CDR3 is built from 15 residues.

This clone was observed a single time. V and J are TRBV15 and TRBJ1-1, with a tentative D call TRBD1 (6 bases). Between the trimmed V and J ends, which lost 5 bases and 1 base, there was a span of 14 bases. The CDR3 has 15 residues. Germline V gives CDR1 LNHNV, CDR2 YYDKDF (reference sequence). CDR3 DNA sequence: TGTGCCACCAGCGGCCCGGGACATCAGAACACTGAAGCTTTCTTT. It codes for CATSGPGHQNTEAFF.

The chain combines TRBV7-9 with TRBJ2-5; 11 bases match TRBD1. Trimming at V came to 5 bases and at J to 4 bases, leaving 12 bases not matched to a gene. The length of the CDR3 is 17 residues. Looked up from germline, CDR1 is SEHNR and CDR2 is FQNEAQ (reference sequence). The CDR3 DNA reads as TGTGCCAGCAGCCCGCTGTCGGGACAGGGGGTAGGAGAGACCCAGTACTTC. Translating it yields CASSPLSGQGVGETQYF.